The table lists the clone carrying this T cell receptor (beta chain) with a few counts. Time point here: patch test 2, 6 weeks after DPC sensitization. Specified treatment: therapeutic diphenylcyclopropenone sensitization with weekly scalp DPC. In TCRdb, the RACE reads were re-called with MiXCR into one record per CDR3 protein. There are about 81,000 distinct CDR3 sequences in the sample; roughly 10% occur only once, and roughly 2.5% lies in the top ten. The data originate from a study of human T cells and chemical hapten exposure. Germline values: CDR1 MNHEY, CDR2 SVGAGI. The V segment lost 3 bases and the J segment 8 bases; nucleotides outside the gene matches: 6. The CDR3 covers 14 residues.

The chain employs TRBV6-5 and TRBJ1-2; 10 positions agree with TRBD1. This sample comprised whole blood, obtained in connection with sensitization to the hapten diphenylcyclopropenone (DPC). The TCR originated in a woman in her 30s with alopecia areata. Some clones in this sample may be carry-over from other donors' samples. The CDR3 loop reads CASSYDRGPGGYTF. In DNA, the CDR3 is TGTGCCAGCAGTTATGACAGGGGGCCAGGGGGCTACACCTTC.